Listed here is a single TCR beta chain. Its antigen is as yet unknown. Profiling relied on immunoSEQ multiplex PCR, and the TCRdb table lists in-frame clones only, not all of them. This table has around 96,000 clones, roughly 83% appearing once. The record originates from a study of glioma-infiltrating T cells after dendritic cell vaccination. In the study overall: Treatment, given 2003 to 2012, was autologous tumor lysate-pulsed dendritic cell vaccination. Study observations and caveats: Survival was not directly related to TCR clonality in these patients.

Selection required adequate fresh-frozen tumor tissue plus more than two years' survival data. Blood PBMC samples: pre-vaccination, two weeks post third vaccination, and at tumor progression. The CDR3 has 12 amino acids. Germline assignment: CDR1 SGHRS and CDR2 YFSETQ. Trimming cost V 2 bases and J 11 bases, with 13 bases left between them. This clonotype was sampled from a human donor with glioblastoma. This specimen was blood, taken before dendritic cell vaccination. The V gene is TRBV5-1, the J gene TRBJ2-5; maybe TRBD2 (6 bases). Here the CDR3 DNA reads TGCGCCAGCAGCTTCCAGGGTCGGGAGCAGTACTTC. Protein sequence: CASSFQGREQYF.